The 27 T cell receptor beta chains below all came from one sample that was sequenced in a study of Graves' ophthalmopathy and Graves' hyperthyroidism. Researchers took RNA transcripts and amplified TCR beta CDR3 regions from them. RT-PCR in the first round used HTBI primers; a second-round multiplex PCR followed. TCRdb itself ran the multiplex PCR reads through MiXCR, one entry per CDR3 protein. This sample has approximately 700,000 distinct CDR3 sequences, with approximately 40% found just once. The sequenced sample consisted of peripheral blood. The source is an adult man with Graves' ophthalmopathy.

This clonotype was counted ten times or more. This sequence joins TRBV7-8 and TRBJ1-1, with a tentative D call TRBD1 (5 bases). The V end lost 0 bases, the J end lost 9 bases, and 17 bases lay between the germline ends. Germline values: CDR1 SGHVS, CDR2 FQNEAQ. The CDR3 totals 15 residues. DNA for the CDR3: TGTGCCAGCAGCTTAGCGACGTCGGGGACCGGCAAAGCTTTCTTT. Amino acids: CASSLATSGTGKAFF.

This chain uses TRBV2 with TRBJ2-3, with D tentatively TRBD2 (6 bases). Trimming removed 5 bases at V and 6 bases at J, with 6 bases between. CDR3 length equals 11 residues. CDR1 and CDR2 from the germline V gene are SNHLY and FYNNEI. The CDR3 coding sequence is TGTGCCAGCAGTACTAGCGATACGCAGTATTTT. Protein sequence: CASSTSDTQYF. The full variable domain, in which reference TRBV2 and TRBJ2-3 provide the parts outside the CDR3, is EPEVTQTPSHQVTQMGQEVILRCVPISNHLYFYWYRQILGQKVEFLVSFYNNEISEKSEIFDDQFSVERPDGSNFTLKIRSTKLEDSAMYFCASSTSDTQYFGPGTRLTVL.

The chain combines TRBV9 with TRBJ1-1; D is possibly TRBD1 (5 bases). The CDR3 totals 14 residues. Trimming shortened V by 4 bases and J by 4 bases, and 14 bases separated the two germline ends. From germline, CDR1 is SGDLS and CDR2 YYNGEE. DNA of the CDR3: TGTGCCAGCAGCCCTGGAGGGGTTGTCACTGAAGCTTTCTTT. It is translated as CASSPGGVVTEAFF.

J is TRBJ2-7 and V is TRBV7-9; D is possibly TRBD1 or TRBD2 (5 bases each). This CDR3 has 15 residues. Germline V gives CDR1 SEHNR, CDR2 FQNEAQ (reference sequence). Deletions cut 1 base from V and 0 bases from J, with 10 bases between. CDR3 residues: CASSLGGYSSYEQYF. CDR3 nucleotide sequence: TGTGCCAGCAGCTTAGGGGGGTATAGCTCCTACGAGCAGTACTTC.

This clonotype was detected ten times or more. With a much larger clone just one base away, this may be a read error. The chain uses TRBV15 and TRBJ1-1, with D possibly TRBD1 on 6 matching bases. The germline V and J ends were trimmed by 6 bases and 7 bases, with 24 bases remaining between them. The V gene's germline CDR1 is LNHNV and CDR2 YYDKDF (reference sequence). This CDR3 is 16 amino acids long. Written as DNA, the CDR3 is TGTGCCACCAGGGCGAACAGGGAGCGCGGGGAGAGTGAAGCTTTCTTT. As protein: CATRANRERGESEAFF.

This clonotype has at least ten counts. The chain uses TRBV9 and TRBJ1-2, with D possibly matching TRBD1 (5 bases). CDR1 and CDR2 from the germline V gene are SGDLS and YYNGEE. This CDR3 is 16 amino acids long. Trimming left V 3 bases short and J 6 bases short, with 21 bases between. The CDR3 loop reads CASSGKGGSWGNGYTF. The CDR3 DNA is TGTGCCAGCAGCGGGAAAGGAGGCTCTTGGGGGAATGGCTACACCTTC.

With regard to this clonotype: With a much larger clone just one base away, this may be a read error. CDR3 amino acids: CATSGRINYGYTF. The CDR3 coding sequence is TGTGCCACCAGCGGCAGGATTAACTATGGCTACACCTTC. This chain connects TRBV15 to TRBJ1-2; D is uncertain. V dropped 5 bases and J dropped 1 base, with 8 bases sitting between them. CDR1 and CDR2 from the germline V gene are LNHNV and YYDKDF (reference sequence). CDR3 length: 13 amino acids.

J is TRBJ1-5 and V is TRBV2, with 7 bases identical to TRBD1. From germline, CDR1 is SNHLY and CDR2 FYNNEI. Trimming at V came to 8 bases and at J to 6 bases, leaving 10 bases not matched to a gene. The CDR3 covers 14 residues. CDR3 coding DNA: TGTGCCAGCTCACTCGACAGGGATTCTCAGCCCCAGCATTTT. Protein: CASSLDRDSQPQHF. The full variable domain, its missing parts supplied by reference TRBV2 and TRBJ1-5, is EPEVTQTPSHQVTQMGQEVILRCVPISNHLYFYWYRQILGQKVEFLVSFYNNEISEKSEIFDDQFSVERPDGSNFTLKIRSTKLEDSAMYFCASSLDRDSQPQHFGDGTRLSIL.

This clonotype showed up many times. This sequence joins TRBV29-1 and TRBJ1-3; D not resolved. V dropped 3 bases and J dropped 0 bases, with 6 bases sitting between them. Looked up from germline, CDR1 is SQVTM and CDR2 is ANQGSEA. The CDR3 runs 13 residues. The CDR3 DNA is TGCAGCGTTGAGTGGACCTCTGGAAACACCATATATTTT. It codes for CSVEWTSGNTIYF.

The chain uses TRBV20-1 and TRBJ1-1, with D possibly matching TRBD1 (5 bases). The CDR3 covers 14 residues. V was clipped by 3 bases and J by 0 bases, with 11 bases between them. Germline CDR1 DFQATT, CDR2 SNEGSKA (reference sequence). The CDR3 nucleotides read TGCAGTGCTAGCCCTCAGGGAGTGAACACTGAAGCTTTCTTT. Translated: CSASPQGVNTEAFF.

The CDR3 coding sequence is TGTGCCAGCAGTCCGGGACTCACACCCGATACGCAGTATTTT. Its translation: CASSPGLTPDTQYF. The chain carries TRBV9 and TRBJ2-3, with D possibly being TRBD2 (6 bases). CDR3 length: 14 residues. V was cut by 5 bases and J by 6 bases, with 16 bases left in between. The V gene's germline CDR1 is SGDLS and CDR2 YYNGEE.

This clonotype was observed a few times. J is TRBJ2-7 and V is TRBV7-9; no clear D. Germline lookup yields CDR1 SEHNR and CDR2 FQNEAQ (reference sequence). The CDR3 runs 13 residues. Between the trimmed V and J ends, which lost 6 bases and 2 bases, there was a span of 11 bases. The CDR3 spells CASSLLSTYEQYF. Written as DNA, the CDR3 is TGTGCCAGCAGTTTATTGTCCACCTACGAGCAGTACTTC. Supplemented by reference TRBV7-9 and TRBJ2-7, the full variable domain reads DTGVSQNPRHKITKRGQNVTFRCDPISEHNRLYWYRQTLGQGPEFLTYFQNEAQLEKSRLLSDRFSAERPKGSFSTLEIQRTEQGDSAMYLCASSLLSTYEQYFGPGTRLTVT.

CDR3: CASSLGGQGSSTQHF. The DNA for the CDR3 is TGTGCCAGCAGCTTAGGTGGACAGGGCAGTAGTACCCAGCATTTT. The chain carries TRBV11-2 and TRBJ1-5; 8 nucleotides match TRBD1. This CDR3 spans 15 amino acids. V lost 1 base to trimming and J lost 11 bases; unmatched junction nucleotides: 10. Germline V gene lookup returns CDR1 SGHAT and CDR2 FQNNGV.

The chain's CDR3 is CASSRDRHGYTF. CDR3 DNA sequence: TGTGCCAGCAGCCGGGACAGGCATGGCTACACCTTC. This chain joins TRBV9 and TRBJ1-2; the match to TRBD1 covers 8 bases. V dropped 4 bases and J dropped 6; count of bases not matched to a gene: 2. Looked up from germline, CDR1 is SGDLS and CDR2 is YYNGEE. The CDR3 spans 12 residues.

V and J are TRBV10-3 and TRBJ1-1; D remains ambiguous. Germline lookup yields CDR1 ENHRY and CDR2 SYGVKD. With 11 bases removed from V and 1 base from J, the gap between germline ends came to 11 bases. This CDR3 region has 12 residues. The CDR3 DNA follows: TGTGCCGGCAGCAGAGGGAACACTGAAGCTTTCTTT. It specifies CAGSRGNTEAFF.

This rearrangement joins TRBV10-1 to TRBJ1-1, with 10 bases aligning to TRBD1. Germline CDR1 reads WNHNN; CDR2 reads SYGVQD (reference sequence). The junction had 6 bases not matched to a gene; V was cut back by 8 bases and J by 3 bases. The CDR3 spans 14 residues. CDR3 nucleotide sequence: TGCGCCAGCCCGCGACAGGGGGCTCACACTGAAGCTTTCTTT. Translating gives CASPRQGAHTEAFF.

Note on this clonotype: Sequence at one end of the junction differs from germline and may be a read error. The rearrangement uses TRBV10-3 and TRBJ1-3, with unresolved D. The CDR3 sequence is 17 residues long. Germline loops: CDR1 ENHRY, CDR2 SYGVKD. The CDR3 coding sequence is TGTGCCAGCAGCCCCTTCGTTGGGAAGTGGGCTGGAAACGCCATATATTTT. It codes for CASSPFVGKWAGNAIYF.

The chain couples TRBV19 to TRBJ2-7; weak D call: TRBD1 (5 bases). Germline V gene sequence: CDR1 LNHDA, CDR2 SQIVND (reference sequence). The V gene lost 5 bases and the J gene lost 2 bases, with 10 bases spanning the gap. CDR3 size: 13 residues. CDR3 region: CASSPTDPYEQYF. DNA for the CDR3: TGTGCCAGTAGTCCGACAGATCCCTACGAGCAGTACTTC.

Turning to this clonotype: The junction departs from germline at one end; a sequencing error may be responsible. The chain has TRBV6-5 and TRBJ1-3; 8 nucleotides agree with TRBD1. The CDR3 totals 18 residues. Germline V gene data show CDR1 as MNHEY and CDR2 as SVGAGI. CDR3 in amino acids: CATSYTRPGQGSGNTIYF. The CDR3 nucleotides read TGTGCCACCAGTTACACCCGCCCAGGACAGGGCTCTGGAAACACCATATATTTT.

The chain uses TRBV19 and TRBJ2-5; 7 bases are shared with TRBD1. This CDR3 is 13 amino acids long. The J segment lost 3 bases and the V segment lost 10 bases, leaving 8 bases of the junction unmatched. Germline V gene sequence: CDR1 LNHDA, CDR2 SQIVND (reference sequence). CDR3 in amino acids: CATATGTEETQYF. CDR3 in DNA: TGTGCCACCGCGACAGGGACAGAAGAGACCCAGTACTTC. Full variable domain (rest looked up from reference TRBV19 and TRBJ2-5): DGGITQSPKYLFRKEGQNVTLSCEQNLNHDAMYWYRQDPGQGLRLIYYSQIVNDFQKGDIAEGYSVSREKKESFPLTVTSAQKNPTAFYLCATATGTEETQYFGPGTRLLVL.

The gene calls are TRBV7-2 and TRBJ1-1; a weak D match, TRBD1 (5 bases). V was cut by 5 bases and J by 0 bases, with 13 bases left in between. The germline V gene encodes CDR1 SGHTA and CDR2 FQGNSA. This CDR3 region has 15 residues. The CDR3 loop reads CASSDPGRMNTEAFF. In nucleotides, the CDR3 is TGTGCCAGCAGCGATCCGGGACGGATGAACACTGAAGCTTTCTTT.

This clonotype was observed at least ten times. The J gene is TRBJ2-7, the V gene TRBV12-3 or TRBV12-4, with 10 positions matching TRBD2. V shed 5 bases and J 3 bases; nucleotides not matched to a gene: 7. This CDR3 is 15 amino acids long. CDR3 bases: TGTGCCAGCAGTGCCGGACTAGCGGAACACTACGAGCAGTACTTC. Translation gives CASSAGLAEHYEQYF.

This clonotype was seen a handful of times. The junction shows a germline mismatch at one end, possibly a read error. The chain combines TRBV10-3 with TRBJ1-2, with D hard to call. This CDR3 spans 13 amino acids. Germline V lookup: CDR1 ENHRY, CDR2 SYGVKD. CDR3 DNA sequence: TGTGCCAGCAGTTACCTTACGGGAAAGGGCTACACCTTC. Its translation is CASSYLTGKGYTF.

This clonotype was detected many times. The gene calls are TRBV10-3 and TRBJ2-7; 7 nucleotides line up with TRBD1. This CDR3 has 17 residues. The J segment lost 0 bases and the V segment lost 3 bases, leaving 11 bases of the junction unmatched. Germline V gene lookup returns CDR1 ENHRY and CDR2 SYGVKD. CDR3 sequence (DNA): TGTGCCATCAGTGATTCCTCGGGACAGAGGAGCTCCTACGAGCAGTACTTC. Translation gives CAISDSSGQRSSYEQYF.

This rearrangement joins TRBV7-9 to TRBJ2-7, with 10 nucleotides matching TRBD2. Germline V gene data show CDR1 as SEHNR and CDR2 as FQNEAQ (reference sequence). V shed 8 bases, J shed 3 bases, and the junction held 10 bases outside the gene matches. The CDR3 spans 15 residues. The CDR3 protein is CASVLTGTSDYEQYF. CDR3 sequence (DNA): TGTGCCAGCGTCCTAACCGGGACTAGCGACTACGAGCAGTACTTC.

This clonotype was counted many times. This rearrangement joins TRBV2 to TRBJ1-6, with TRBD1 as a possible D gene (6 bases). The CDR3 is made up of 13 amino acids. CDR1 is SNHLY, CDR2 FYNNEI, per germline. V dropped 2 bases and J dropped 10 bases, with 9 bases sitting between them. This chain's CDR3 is CASSERGDSPLHF. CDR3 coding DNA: TGTGCCAGCAGTGAAAGGGGGGACTCACCCCTCCACTTT.

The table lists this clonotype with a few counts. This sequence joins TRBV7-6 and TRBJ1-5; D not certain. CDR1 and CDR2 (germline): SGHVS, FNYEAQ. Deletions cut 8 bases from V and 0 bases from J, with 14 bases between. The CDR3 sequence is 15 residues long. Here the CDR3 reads CASGAGLYSNQPQHF. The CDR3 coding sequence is TGTGCCAGCGGAGCCGGACTCTATAGCAATCAGCCCCAGCATTTT.